This T cell receptor (beta chain) came from a study of CD8 T cells in ankylosing spondylitis. For this clonotype: Its antigen is undetermined.

The CDR3 contains 17 residues. The germline V gene has CDR1 KGHDR and CDR2 SFDVKD. V was clipped by 0 bases and J by 1 base, with 14 bases between them. Generation of TCR beta libraries employed quantitative 5'-RACE incorporating molecular barcodes. TCRdb reanalysed the 5' RACE reads using MiXCR and keeps one entry per CDR3 protein. Of approximately 540,000 distinct CDR3 sequences listed, roughly 12% are singletons. The study's findings and limits: There were earlier reports of some motif variants in reactive arthritis synovial fluid and blood. Disease-linked clones bore a CD8+ phenotype and were relatively rare in peripheral blood. Roughly eight highly homologous variants made up a TCR beta motif, and this motif appeared characteristic of ankylosing spondylitis blood. The clones that were linked to disease were reported to be significantly enriched in matched synovial fluid samples from ankylosing spondylitis patients.

This sequence was found in a male donor with ankylosing spondylitis. The chain is built from TRBV24-1 and TRBJ2-5; TRBD2 is a possible D gene (5 bases). Sample: blood, either unsorted or a sorted T cell fraction (not recorded which). The CDR3 here is CATSDLEGSQLQETQYF. For the CDR3, the DNA is TGTGCCACCAGTGATTTGGAGGGCAGCCAACTCCAAGAGACCCAGTACTTC.